A single sample gave rise to the 23 T cell receptor beta chains below, sequenced in a study of beta chain features in type 1 diabetes (dated by TCRdb to 2017 to 2018). Library method: the immunoSEQ multiplex PCR assay. All of the isolated RNA was reverse transcribed with the High Capacity cDNA Reverse Transcription Kit, so expressed TCRB transcripts were sequenced. Entries here come from immuneACCESS through TCRdb and include only in-frame sequences with V and J called. Some clones fail to appear in such tables; in the studies checked, an unresolved V gene covers under half of the shortfall, and the cause of the remainder is unknown. Here the sample has approximately 37,000 clones; roughly 64% occur a single time. Together, the top ten hold around 2% of the sample. Input material: Tregs from blood. Explained via the paper, the cell subset or site label denotes: regulatory CD4+ T cells. The receptors were sampled from a woman aged 25 to 39 in good health.

CDR3 bases: TGCGCCAGCAGCCAAGATCTAGGCGATACGCAGTATTTT. As protein: CASSQDLGDTQYF. The V call is TRBV4-3, the J call TRBJ2-3, with D unclear. The germline V and J ends were trimmed by 0 bases and 6 bases, with 7 bases remaining between them. The CDR3 sequence is 13 residues long. CDR1 and CDR2 from the germline V gene are LGHNA and YSLEER.

This clone was seen more than once but under ten times. The chain couples TRBV2 to TRBJ2-7; tentatively, D is TRBD2 (6 bases). CDR1 SNHLY and CDR2 FYNNEI come from the germline V gene. Trimming removed 6 bases from V and 1 base from J, with 13 bases in between. There are 14 residues in the CDR3. The CDR3 bases are TGTGCCAGCAGCCCGCAACGGGAGTCCTACGAGCAGTACTTC. It codes for CASSPQRESYEQYF.

This clone has just a few counts. The genes are TRBV7-2 and TRBJ2-3; 7 bases are a match to TRBD2. Germline values: CDR1 SGHTA, CDR2 FQGNSA. J lost 0 bases, V lost 1 base, and 1 base had no gene match. This CDR3 region has 15 residues. The CDR3 DNA reads as TGTGCCAGCAGCTTAGTGCGGGAGAGCACAGATACGCAGTATTTT. Protein: CASSLVRESTDTQYF.

This chain connects TRBV2 to TRBJ2-2; D perhaps matches TRBD2 (5 bases). Germline V gene data show CDR1 as SNHLY and CDR2 as FYNNEI. Trimming removed 1 base from V and 6 bases from J, with 9 bases in between. The CDR3 has 14 residues. CDR3 amino acids: CASSEGEYAGELFF. The CDR3 nucleotides read TGTGCCAGCAGTGAAGGGGAGTACGCCGGGGAGCTGTTTTTT.

The chain combines TRBV11-3 with TRBJ2-2, with TRBD1 matching 10 bases. V was clipped by 3 bases and J by 5 bases; unmatched bases: 0. Germline V gene data show CDR1 as SGHNT and CDR2 as YENEEA. The CDR3 sequence is 14 residues long. Here the CDR3 DNA reads TGTGCCAGCAGCTTGGGACAGGGGACCGGGGAGCTGTTTTTT. Translated: CASSLGQGTGELFF.

The chain combines TRBV18 with TRBJ2-5; 7 bases align to TRBD1. V lost 2 bases to trimming and J lost 3 bases; unmatched junction nucleotides: 6. This CDR3 spans 15 amino acids. Germline V CDR1 and CDR2: KGHSH, LQKENI. CDR3 DNA: TGTGCCAGCTCACCAACAGGGGTGACCAAAGAGACCCAGTACTTC. Amino acid sequence: CASSPTGVTKETQYF.

The gene calls are TRBV7-3 and TRBJ2-1; 8 bases are a match to TRBD1. Germline V gene sequence: CDR1 SGHTA, CDR2 FQGTGA. The CDR3 is 16 amino acids. The J segment lost 0 bases and the V segment lost 4 bases, leaving 5 bases of the junction unmatched. DNA for the CDR3: TGTGCCAGCAGCTCCTGGACAGGGAGCTCCTACAATGAGCAGTTCTTC. As protein: CASSSWTGSSYNEQFF. Filled out from reference TRBV7-3 and TRBJ2-1, the complete variable domain reads GAGVSQTPSNKVTEKGKYVELRCDPISGHTALYWYRQSLGQGPEFLIYFQGTGAADDSGLPNDRFFAVRPEGSVSTLKIQRTERGDSAVYLCASSSWTGSSYNEQFFGPGTRLTVL.

V gene TRBV5-1 combines with J gene TRBJ2-7; 10 nucleotides agree with TRBD1. CDR3 length: 14 residues. J was trimmed by 6 bases and V by 4 bases; bases with no gene match: 7. Per the germline V gene, CDR1 is SGHRS and CDR2 is YFSETQ. The CDR3: CASSLGDRGSEQYF. The CDR3 DNA sequence: TGCGCCAGCAGCCTGGGGGACAGGGGTAGCGAGCAGTACTTC.

The rearrangement uses TRBV21-1 and TRBJ1-1. TRBV21-1 is annotated as a pseudogene. This CDR3 is 15 amino acids long. The CDR3 spells CASSKVQGRDTEAFF. DNA for the CDR3: TGTGCCAGCAGCAAAGTTCAGGGGAGGGACACTGAAGCTTTCTTT.

The chain joins TRBV19 to TRBJ1-5; 8 nucleotides line up with TRBD1. The V and J ends lost 2 bases and 3 bases, in that order; junction bases with no gene match: 12. The CDR3 sequence is 18 residues long. Germline values: CDR1 LNHDA, CDR2 SQIVND (reference sequence). In DNA form, the CDR3 reads TGTGCCAGTAGTATAAGAGGGTACAGGGGGAGAAACAATCAGCCCCAGCATTTT. Translated: CASSIRGYRGRNNQPQHF.

The chain is built from TRBV7-2 and TRBJ2-7; tentative D call: TRBD2 (5 bases). There are 13 residues in the CDR3. The V end was cut by 5 bases, the J end by 2 bases, with 10 bases between. Germline CDR1 is SGHTA and CDR2 is FQGNSA. The CDR3 DNA reads as TGTGCCAGCAGCCTGACGGGAACCTACGAGCAGTACTTC. It specifies CASSLTGTYEQYF.

This chain connects TRBV16 to TRBJ1-2, with TRBD1 matching over 8 bases. The CDR3 spans 16 residues. Trimming at V came to 4 bases and at J to 0 bases, leaving 7 bases not matched to a gene. Germline V gene data show CDR1 as KGHSY and CDR2 as FQNENV. The DNA for the CDR3 is TGTGCCAGCAGCCGGAGACAGGGGCAAGCTAACTATGGCTACACCTTC. Protein sequence: CASSRRQGQANYGYTF.

The chain links TRBV18 to TRBJ2-7; D possibly corresponds to TRBD2 (5 bases). Trimming left V 6 bases short and J 3 bases short, with 15 bases between. Per the germline V gene, CDR1 is KGHSH and CDR2 is LQKENI. The CDR3 totals 14 residues. CDR3 sequence: CASSPQVGSYEQYF. Written as DNA, the CDR3 is TGTGCCAGCTCCCCCCAGGTAGGGAGCTACGAGCAGTACTTC. Full variable domain (remainder filled in from reference TRBV18 and TRBJ2-7): NAGVMQNPRHLVRRRGQEARLRCSPMKGHSHVYWYRQLPEEGLKFMVYLQKENIIDESGMPKERFSAEFPKEGPSILRIQQVVRGDSAAYFCASSPQVGSYEQYFGPGTRLTVT.

The chain couples TRBV7-2 to TRBJ2-1; 7 bases fit TRBD2. The CDR3 loop spans 15 amino acids. V shed 2 bases and J 12 bases; nucleotides not matched to a gene: 13. Per the germline V gene, CDR1 is SGHTA and CDR2 is FQGNSA. The CDR3 loop reads CASSLSGGEARGQFF. The CDR3 DNA reads as TGTGCCAGCAGCTTATCGGGGGGAGAAGCTCGGGGGCAGTTCTTC.

The rearrangement uses TRBV29-1 and TRBJ2-7, with 10 bases identical to TRBD2. CDR1 is SQVTM, CDR2 ANQGSEA, per germline. V lost 4 bases and J lost 2; bases outside the gene matches: 8. This CDR3 has 15 amino acids. The CDR3 loop is CSVGASGSAAYEQYF. DNA for the CDR3: TGCAGCGTTGGGGCTAGCGGGAGTGCGGCCTACGAGCAGTACTTC.

V gene TRBV18 combines with J gene TRBJ1-1; TRBD1 matches 8 bases. CDR3 length: 15 residues. The V and J ends lost 3 bases and 1 base, in that order; junction bases with no gene match: 4. From germline, CDR1 is KGHSH and CDR2 LQKENI. CDR3 sequence reads: CASSPWTGSNTEAFF. The CDR3 bases are TGTGCCAGCTCACCTTGGACAGGGTCGAACACTGAAGCTTTCTTT.

The V call is TRBV19, the J call TRBJ1-5, with D possibly being TRBD1 (5 bases). Looked up from germline, CDR1 is LNHDA and CDR2 is SQIVND (reference sequence). This CDR3 has 15 amino acids. V shed 5 bases and J shed 2 bases, with 13 bases lying between them. CDR3 loop: CASSQTGGGNQPQHF. In DNA form, the CDR3 reads TGTGCCAGTAGTCAAACGGGGGGAGGCAATCAGCCCCAGCATTTT.

This clone was counted only a few times. The chain employs TRBV27 and TRBJ1-1, with TRBD1 matching over 7 bases. CDR3 size: 14 residues. Germline CDR1 MNHEY, CDR2 SMNVEV (reference sequence). Trimming at V came to 1 base and at J to 5 bases, leaving 4 bases not matched to a gene. The CDR3 bases are TGTGCCAGCAGTTTATTTTCAGGGGGGACTGAAGCTTTCTTT. This sequence encodes CASSLFSGGTEAFF.

The chain's CDR3 is CASSPRRDRDNEQFF. Here the CDR3 DNA reads TGTGCCAGCAGCCCTCGCCGGGACAGGGATAATGAGCAGTTCTTC. This chain links TRBV11-2 with TRBJ2-1, with TRBD1 matching 9 bases. CDR3 length equals 15 residues. Looked up from germline, CDR1 is SGHAT and CDR2 is FQNNGV. Trimming at V came to 5 bases and at J to 7 bases, leaving 9 bases not matched to a gene.

This clone has a handful of counts. CDR3 loop: CASSLSGTDTQYF. Here the CDR3 DNA reads TGTGCCAGCAGCTTATCAGGGACAGATACGCAGTATTTT. The genes are TRBV7-2 and TRBJ2-3; TRBD1 might be the D (5 bases). Trimming shortened V by 2 bases and J by 3 bases, and 6 bases separated the two germline ends. CDR1 and CDR2 (germline): SGHTA, FQGNSA. The CDR3 is 13 amino acids.

The rearrangement joins TRBV28 to TRBJ2-7; 7 positions match TRBD1. CDR3 length: 15 residues. V lost 7 bases and J lost 1; bases outside the gene matches: 10. In germline, CDR1 is MDHEN, CDR2 SYDVKM. The CDR3 DNA reads TGTGCCAGCACCGTCCAGGGGGTGCTATCCTACGAGCAGTACTTC. Protein sequence: CASTVQGVLSYEQYF.

This rearrangement joins TRBV15 to TRBJ2-7; TRBD1 matches at 7 bases. Per the germline V gene, CDR1 is LNHNV and CDR2 is YYDKDF (reference sequence). The CDR3 covers 14 residues. J lost 0 bases, V lost 5 bases, and 4 bases had no gene match. CDR3 amino acids: CATSGGQPSYEQYF. In DNA form, the CDR3 reads TGTGCCACCAGCGGGGGACAGCCCTCCTACGAGCAGTACTTC.

This rearrangement joins TRBV28 to TRBJ1-6; 7 nucleotides align to TRBD1. The CDR3 contains 15 residues. V was clipped by 5 bases and J by 8 bases; unmatched bases: 9. CDR1 and CDR2 from the germline V gene are MDHEN and SYDVKM. The CDR3 here is CASSVDRDRDSPLHF. Here the CDR3 DNA reads TGTGCCAGCAGTGTCGACAGGGACCGTGATTCACCCCTCCACTTT.